This T cell receptor beta chain was sequenced during a study of T cell repertoires in breast cancer listed by TCRdb under 2016. In the study overall: Tumors, lymph nodes and peripheral blood lymphocytes from breast cancer patients, as well as peripheral blood from healthy control donors, were profiled. The majority of the 21 patient tumors analyzed for shared TCRs were ER+/PR+. Controls included nine healthy donors of an age range similar to the patients. On average, about 500,000 sequences per sample and roughly 10 reads per input cell were obtained by sequencing. Because breast cancer has a low mutational burden and common mutations are rare, the study reasoned that TCRs shared between breast cancer patients would target shared antigens. After being minced and digested with Liberase and DNase, tumors and tumor-involved lymph nodes were passed through 70-um and 40-um filters. Tumor-free lymph nodes were processed with no enzymatic digestion, and blood samples were separated using Ficoll.

A remark on this clonotype: Its target antigen remains unknown. Possible read error: a much larger clone is one base away.

The library was built by means of emulsion pairing. Unpaired genes were suppressed by a second nested PCR with blocking oligos, after which a third nested PCR added Illumina adaptors and barcodes. Each emulsion RT-PCR master mix held about 4,500-270,000 T cells and included C-region, Stepout and V-region primers. The Micellula Emulsion and Purification Kit was used to generate emulsions, and Qiagen OneStep RT-PCR reagents were used for RT-PCR. Pooled libraries were sequenced with paired-end 2 x 250 reads on an Illumina MiSeq. The paper's processing steps were these. In Galaxy, read pairs were joined and then clipped at the engineered overlap into separate alpha and beta files, and any unclipped reads were discarded. To assign alpha-beta pairs, the researchers used CompleteTCR, a MiTCR-based pipeline that relies on an R script to link chains sharing read cluster identifiers. TCR sequences seen only once, which were about 1-3%, were removed as potential sequencing errors. Using fastp at Q25 and MiXCR, TCRdb reprocessed the public reads and kept productive beta chains. Merged by CDR3 protein, the rows form single entries marked with the most common genes and DNA. The V and J calls shown here were made by TCRdb, not taken from the authors' results. A total of roughly 40,000 distinct CDR3 sequences appear in this sample, under 50% of them only once. The top ten hold approximately 57% of the sample.

CDR1 and CDR2 are read off the germline V gene (reference sequence) as DFQATT and SNEGSKA. After removal of 3 bases from V and 4 bases from J, the junction retains 8 bases not matched to a gene. From the cysteine up to the phenylalanine, the CDR3 has a length of 15 residues. Of all the DNA, just the CDR3 is kept, 45 bases in frame from base 1. To analyze paired alpha-beta TCRs of CD8+ T cells, the study used an expanded emulsion RT-PCR method with primers covering all TCR V genes. Before emulsion RT-PCR, CD8+ T cells were isolated with a CD8 positive selection kit and incubated overnight in roughly 10 IU/mL IL-2. What the work shows at the level of the full study, not this receptor alone: Discarding singleton TCRs and sampling only part of each tumor may have missed genuine antitumor clones. Shared TCRs were encoded by various nucleotide sequences, which suggests selection and expansion based on antigen. About fourfold more TCRs were shared with matched tumor repertoires by tumor-involved sentinel lymph nodes than by tumor-free nodes (approximately 8% versus 2%). TRBV7 predominated among the shared TCRs, which could possibly reflect tumor recognition or a mispriming bias from eight TRBV7 primers. Possible tumor specificity was suggested for around 20 TCR pairs that were shared across seven or more patient tumors yet rarely found in control blood. Emulsion RT-PCR was considered qualitative rather than quantitative, because transcript abundance and primer differences skewed the recovery of clones.

The TCR was taken from a pool of human donors with breast cancer or a healthy control (not recorded which). Sequenced: CD8+ T cells. The chain couples TRBV20-1 to TRBJ2-1; 8 middle bases align to TRBD2. CDR3 region: CSASGTRRTYNEQFF. The nucleotide sequence reads TGCAGTGCTAGCGGGACTAGAAGAACATACAATGAGCAGTTCTTC.